The 23 T cell receptor beta chains presented below share a single source sample, sequenced in a study of lymphopenia after photon versus proton radiotherapy. Profiled with immunoSEQ multiplex PCR; TCRdb holds only in-frame clones, not every one. The sample has roughly 32,000 clones, roughly 94% seen once. Here the sequenced sample was peripheral blood, taken from a patient treated with photon-based radiotherapy. Every receptor here comes from a woman in her forties or fifties with cholangiocarcinoma.

This clone came up a few times. The chain links TRBV5-6 to TRBJ1-2; a possible D gene is TRBD1 (6 bases). The CDR3 is 13 residues long. CDR1 is SGHDT, CDR2 YYEEEE, per germline. Trimming removed 0 bases from V and 8 bases from J, with 11 bases in between. The CDR3 region is CASSLDRVGGYTF. The CDR3 nucleotides are TGTGCCAGCAGCTTGGACAGGGTAGGCGGCTACACCTTC.

J is TRBJ1-2 and V is TRBV2; D gene ambiguous. V gave up 2 bases and J gave up 3 bases, with 22 bases separating them. CDR3 length equals 18 residues. The germline V gene has CDR1 SNHLY and CDR2 FYNNEI. The CDR3 spells CASSEPVRSGPLHYGYTF. The CDR3 region has the DNA TGTGCCAGCAGTGAACCGGTTCGCAGCGGACCGCTCCACTATGGCTACACCTTC.

The V call is TRBV7-9, the J call TRBJ1-2; 7 positions match TRBD1. The CDR3 is 13 amino acids. Germline V gene lookup returns CDR1 SEHNR and CDR2 FQNEAQ (reference sequence). The V segment lost 4 bases and the J segment 4 bases; nucleotides outside the gene matches: 3. The CDR3 sequence is CASSSWDSYGYTF. The CDR3 DNA reads as TGTGCCAGCAGCTCCTGGGACAGCTATGGCTACACCTTC.

The V gene is TRBV4-1, the J gene TRBJ1-6, with D perhaps matching TRBD1 (5 bases). In germline, CDR1 is MGHRA, CDR2 YSYEKL. Trimming stripped 2 bases from V and 9 bases from J, with 14 bases between. The CDR3 has 15 amino acids. The CDR3 protein is CASSQLGVPFSPLHF. CDR3 DNA: TGCGCCAGCAGCCAACTGGGGGTCCCTTTTTCACCCCTCCACTTT.

The chain links TRBV18 to TRBJ1-2, with D unresolved. The germline gives CDR1 KGHSH, CDR2 LQKENI. The CDR3 has 15 residues. Trimming stripped 0 bases from V and 2 bases from J, with 10 bases between. The CDR3 loop is CASSPPSGLNYGYTF. In DNA, the CDR3 is TGTGCCAGCTCACCACCGTCAGGTTTGAACTATGGCTACACCTTC.

The rearrangement joins TRBV5-1 to TRBJ1-2; D is ambiguous. Germline V gives CDR1 SGHRS, CDR2 YFSETQ. Trimming left V 0 bases short and J 3 bases short, with 12 bases between. The length of the CDR3 is 15 residues. The CDR3 DNA sequence: TGCGCCAGCAGCTTGGCTCTTATTGGGGACTATGGCTACACCTTC. Amino acids: CASSLALIGDYGYTF. Filled out from reference TRBV5-1 and TRBJ1-2, the complete variable domain reads KAGVTQTPRYLIKTRGQQVTLSCSPISGHRSVSWYQQTPGQGLQFLFEYFSETQRNKGNFPGRFSGRQFSNSRSEMNVSTLELGDSALYLCASSLALIGDYGYTFGSGTRLTVV.

The chain employs TRBV4-3 and TRBJ1-2; no reliable D call. The germline CDR1 and CDR2 sequences are LGHNA and YSLEER. The CDR3 runs to 16 residues. Trimming stripped 0 bases from V and 2 bases from J, with 13 bases between. CDR3: CASSQDYVTTNYGYTF. CDR3 nucleotides: TGCGCCAGCAGCCAAGATTACGTTACGACCAACTATGGCTACACCTTC.

This rearrangement joins TRBV7-9 to TRBJ2-2; D gene uncertain. The CDR3 runs 12 residues. Per germline, CDR1 SEHNR and CDR2 FQNEAQ (reference sequence). The V gene lost 5 bases and the J gene lost 3 bases, with 4 bases spanning the gap. In DNA, the CDR3 is TGTGCCAGCAGCCTGGACACCGGGGAGCTGTTTTTT. Translated, it gives CASSLDTGELFF.

CDR3 amino acids: CASSFPTSYEAFF. The CDR3 DNA follows: TGTGCCAGCAGTTTCCCGACCTCTTATGAAGCTTTCTTT. This chain uses TRBV6-6 with TRBJ1-1, with D unclear. The V gene's germline CDR1 is MNHNY and CDR2 SVGAGI (reference sequence). Trimming took off 4 bases at V and 7 bases at J, with 13 bases between the two ends. CDR3 length: 13 residues.

This chain links TRBV10-3 with TRBJ1-5; 7 bases align to TRBD1. The CDR3 has 14 amino acids. Germline V gives CDR1 ENHRY, CDR2 SYGVKD. The V gene end was trimmed by 4 bases and the J gene end by 5 bases; junction bases not matched to a gene: 5. The CDR3 here is CAISAGQGDQPQHF. CDR3 DNA: TGTGCCATCAGTGCAGGGCAGGGGGATCAGCCCCAGCATTTT.

This chain connects TRBV9 to TRBJ2-1, with 9 bases matching TRBD2. J was trimmed by 3 bases and V by 1 base; bases with no gene match: 5. Germline values: CDR1 SGDLS, CDR2 YYNGEE. This CDR3 contains 16 residues. CDR3 residues: CASSVWLAGIYNEQFF. In DNA, the CDR3 is TGTGCCAGCAGCGTATGGCTAGCGGGGATCTACAATGAGCAGTTCTTC.

This clone was seen just once. The chain uses TRBV20-1 and TRBJ2-7, with 7 bases fitting TRBD1. The germline V gene has CDR1 DFQATT and CDR2 SNEGSKA (reference sequence). This CDR3 contains 11 residues. The V gene end was trimmed by 5 bases and the J gene end by 5 bases; junction bases not matched to a gene: 3. The CDR3: CSADRDHEQYF. In DNA, the CDR3 is TGCAGTGCTGACAGGGATCACGAGCAGTACTTC.

This chain joins TRBV7-9 and TRBJ1-1; the match to TRBD1 covers 8 bases. The CDR3 contains 15 residues. Trimming cost V 5 bases and J 9 bases; bases outside gene matches: 14. Germline assignment: CDR1 SEHNR and CDR2 FQNEAQ (reference sequence). The CDR3 sequence: CASSLPRRQGSKAFF. CDR3 nucleotide sequence: TGTGCCAGCAGCCTCCCTCGTCGACAGGGGTCAAAAGCTTTCTTT.

The chain recombines TRBV18 with TRBJ2-5; D is ambiguous. This CDR3 region has 13 residues. Trimming removed 3 bases at V and 2 bases at J, with 7 bases between. Germline V gives CDR1 KGHSH, CDR2 LQKENI. Here the CDR3 DNA reads TGTGCCAGCTCACCGTCCCAACAAGAGACCCAGTACTTC. Its protein product is CASSPSQQETQYF.

J is TRBJ1-2 and V is TRBV11-2; D possibly corresponds to TRBD1 (5 bases). CDR1 SGHAT and CDR2 FQNNGV come from the germline V gene. Trimming left V 5 bases short and J 5 bases short, with 18 bases between. This CDR3 region has 15 residues. This CDR3 is CASSVLRWGLYGYTF. DNA for the CDR3: TGTGCCAGCAGCGTGCTGAGGTGGGGCCTATATGGCTACACCTTC.

A single count supports this clone. This sequence joins TRBV28 and TRBJ2-5, with unresolved D. CDR3 size: 16 residues. The V and J ends lost 7 bases and 0 bases respectively, with 18 bases between them. The germline V gene encodes CDR1 MDHEN and CDR2 SYDVKM. The CDR3 region is CASTPLGPRDQETQYF. The DNA of the CDR3 is TGTGCCAGCACTCCTCTCGGCCCACGGGACCAAGAGACCCAGTACTTC.

This clone appeared once. This rearrangement joins TRBV7-2 to TRBJ1-1; D might be TRBD1 (6 bases). V was trimmed by 5 bases and J by 1 base, leaving 11 bases between them. Per germline, CDR1 SGHTA and CDR2 FQGNSA. The CDR3 runs to 14 residues. The CDR3 here is CASSLEGGNTEAFF. The CDR3 region has the DNA TGTGCCAGCAGCCTGGAGGGGGGGAACACTGAAGCTTTCTTT.

This chain links TRBV6-5 with TRBJ2-2, with D perhaps TRBD2 (5 bases). There are 15 residues in the CDR3. The V and J ends lost 0 bases and 3 bases respectively, with 8 bases between them. Germline values: CDR1 MNHEY, CDR2 SVGAGI. CDR3 protein: CASSYSGVDTGELFF. The CDR3 DNA is TGTGCCAGCAGTTACTCCGGGGTAGACACCGGGGAGCTGTTTTTT.

This clone was found a few times. Here the CDR3 DNA reads TGCGCCAGCAGCCCAGTGGGGGGAAAACTGTTTTTT. Translation: CASSPVGGKLFF. The chain is built from TRBV4-1 and TRBJ1-4; a weak D match, TRBD1 (5 bases). From germline, CDR1 is MGHRA and CDR2 YSYEKL. The V end lost 4 bases, the J end lost 10 bases, and 10 bases lay between the germline ends. The CDR3 consists of 12 residues.

V is TRBV19 and J is TRBJ1-2, with TRBD1 matching over 7 bases. The CDR3 is made up of 14 amino acids. V shed 5 bases, J shed 8 bases, and the junction held 11 bases outside the gene matches. The V gene's germline CDR1 is LNHDA and CDR2 SQIVND (reference sequence). CDR3 protein: CASSSGSNRGGYTF. The CDR3 DNA follows: TGTGCCAGTAGTTCAGGGAGCAACAGGGGAGGCTACACCTTC. The full variable domain, in which reference TRBV19 and TRBJ1-2 provide the parts outside the CDR3, is DGGITQSPKYLFRKEGQNVTLSCEQNLNHDAMYWYRQDPGQGLRLIYYSQIVNDFQKGDIAEGYSVSREKKESFPLTVTSAQKNPTAFYLCASSSGSNRGGYTFGSGTRLTVV.

The V call is TRBV5-1, the J call TRBJ1-1; a possible D gene is TRBD1 (5 bases). The germline V and J ends were trimmed by 3 bases and 0 bases, with 15 bases remaining between them. CDR1 and CDR2 from the germline V gene are SGHRS and YFSETQ. There are 16 residues in the CDR3. CDR3 in DNA: TGCGCCAGCAGCTCCCGGCGGGGCTCCGTGAACACTGAAGCTTTCTTT. It translates to CASSSRRGSVNTEAFF.

The chain employs TRBV6-5 and TRBJ2-7; TRBD1 might be the D (5 bases). The CDR3 contains 14 residues. CDR1 and CDR2 (germline): MNHEY, SVGAGI. V lost 5 bases and J lost 2, with 13 bases in between. The CDR3, as DNA: TGTGCCAGCAGTACAGGCCTTAATACCTACGAGCAGTACTTC. Translated: CASSTGLNTYEQYF.

CDR3 DNA sequence: TGTGCCAGCAGAAGAGGGTCGCGGGCCTATGGCTACACCTTC. Translation: CASRRGSRAYGYTF. V is TRBV7-4 and J is TRBJ1-2; the D is unclear. The CDR3 extends over 14 amino acids. V was pared by 6 bases and J by 4 bases, with 15 bases between. The germline gives CDR1 SGHVT, CDR2 SQSDAQ. The variable domain in full, completed from reference TRBV7-4 and TRBJ1-2, reads GAGVSQSPRYKVAKRGRDVALRCDSISGHVTLYWYRQTLGQGSEVLTYSQSDAQRDKSGRPSGRFSAERPERSVSTLKIQRTEQGDSAVYLCASRRGSRAYGYTFGSGTRLTVV.